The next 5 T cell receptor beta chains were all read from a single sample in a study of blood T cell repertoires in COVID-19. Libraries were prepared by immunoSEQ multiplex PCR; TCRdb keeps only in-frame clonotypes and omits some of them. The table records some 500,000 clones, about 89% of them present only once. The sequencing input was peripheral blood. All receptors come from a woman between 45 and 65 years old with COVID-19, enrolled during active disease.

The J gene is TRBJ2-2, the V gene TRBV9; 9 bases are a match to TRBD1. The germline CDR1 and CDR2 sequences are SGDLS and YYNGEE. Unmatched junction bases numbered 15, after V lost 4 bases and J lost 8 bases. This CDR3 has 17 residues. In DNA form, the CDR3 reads TGTGCCAGCAGCACGAGTCCGGGACAGGGACCACCTGGGGAGCTGTTTTTT. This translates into CASSTSPGQGPPGELFF.

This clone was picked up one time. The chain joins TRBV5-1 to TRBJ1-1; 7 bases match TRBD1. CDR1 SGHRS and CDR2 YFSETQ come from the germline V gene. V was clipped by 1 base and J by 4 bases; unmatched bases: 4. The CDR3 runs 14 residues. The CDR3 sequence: CASSLTGVGTEAFF. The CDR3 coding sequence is TGCGCCAGCAGCTTGACAGGGGTGGGCACTGAAGCTTTCTTT.

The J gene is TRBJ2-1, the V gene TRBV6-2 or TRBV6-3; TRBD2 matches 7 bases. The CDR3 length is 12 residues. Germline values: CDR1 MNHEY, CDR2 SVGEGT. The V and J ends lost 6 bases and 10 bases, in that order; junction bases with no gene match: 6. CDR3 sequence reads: CASSRSGGEQFF. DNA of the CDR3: TGTGCCAGCAGCCGCTCCGGGGGGGAGCAGTTCTTC.

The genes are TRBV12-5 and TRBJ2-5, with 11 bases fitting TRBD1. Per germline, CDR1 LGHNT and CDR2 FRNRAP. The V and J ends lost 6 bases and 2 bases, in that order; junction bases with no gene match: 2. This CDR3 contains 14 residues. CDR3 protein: CASGGQGDQETQYF. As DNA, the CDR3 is TGTGCTAGTGGGGGACAGGGGGATCAAGAGACCCAGTACTTC.

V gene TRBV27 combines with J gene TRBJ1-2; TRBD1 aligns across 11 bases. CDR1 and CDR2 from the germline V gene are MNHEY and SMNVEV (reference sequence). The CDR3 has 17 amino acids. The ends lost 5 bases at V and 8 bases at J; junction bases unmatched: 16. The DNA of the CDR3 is TGTGCCAGCAGTCCATATATGATCCGGGACAGGGGGACGGGCTACACCTTC. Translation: CASSPYMIRDRGTGYTF.